This TCR beta chain stems from a study of blood T cell repertoires in COVID-19. Study-wide background: Researchers got acute and convalescent COVID-19 samples from the United States, Italy and Spain. T cells, B-cell-depleted T cells, or PBMCs supplied cDNA or gDNA.

Germline values: CDR1 SEHNR, CDR2 FQNEAQ (reference sequence). This CDR3 contains 12 residues. Libraries were prepared by immunoSEQ multiplex PCR; TCRdb keeps only in-frame clonotypes and omits some of them. The sample lists about 170,000 clones, 65% to 85% occurring once. The TCR originated in a man aged 70 or older with active or convalescent COVID-19. Sequenced: peripheral blood. This chain uses TRBV7-9 with TRBJ1-4, with unresolved D. Here the CDR3 reads CGAQVPNEKLFF. The CDR3 DNA reads TGTGGCGCGCAAGTCCCGAATGAAAAACTGTTTTTT.